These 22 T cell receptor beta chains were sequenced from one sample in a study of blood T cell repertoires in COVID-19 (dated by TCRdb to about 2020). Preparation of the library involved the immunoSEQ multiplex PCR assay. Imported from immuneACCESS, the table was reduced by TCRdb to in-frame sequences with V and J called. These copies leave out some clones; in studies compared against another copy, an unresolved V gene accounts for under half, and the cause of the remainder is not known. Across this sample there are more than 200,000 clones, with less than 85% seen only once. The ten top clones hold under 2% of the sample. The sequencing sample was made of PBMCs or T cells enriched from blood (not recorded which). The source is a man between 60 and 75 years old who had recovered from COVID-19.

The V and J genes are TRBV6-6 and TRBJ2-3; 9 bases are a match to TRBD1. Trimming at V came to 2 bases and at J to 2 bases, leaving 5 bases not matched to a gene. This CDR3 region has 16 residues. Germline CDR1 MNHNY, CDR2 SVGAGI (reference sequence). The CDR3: CASSYGTGIVTDTQYF. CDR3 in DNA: TGTGCCAGCAGTTACGGGACAGGGATTGTCACAGATACGCAGTATTTT.

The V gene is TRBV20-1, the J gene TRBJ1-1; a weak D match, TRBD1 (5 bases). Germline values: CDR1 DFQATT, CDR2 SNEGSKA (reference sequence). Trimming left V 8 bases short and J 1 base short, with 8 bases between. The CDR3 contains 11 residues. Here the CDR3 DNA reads TGCAGTAAAACAGGGAACACTGAAGCTTTCTTT. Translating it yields CSKTGNTEAFF.

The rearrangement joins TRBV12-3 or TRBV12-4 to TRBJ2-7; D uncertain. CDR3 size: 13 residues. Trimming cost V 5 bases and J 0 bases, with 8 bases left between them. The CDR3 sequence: CASSETASYEQYF. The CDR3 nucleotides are TGTGCCAGCAGTGAAACAGCCTCCTACGAGCAGTACTTC.

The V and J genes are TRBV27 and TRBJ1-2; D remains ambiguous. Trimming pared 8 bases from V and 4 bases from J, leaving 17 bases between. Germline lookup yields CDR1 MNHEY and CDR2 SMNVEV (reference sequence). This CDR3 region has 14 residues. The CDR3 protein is CASRFSTVSYGYTF. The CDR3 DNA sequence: TGTGCCAGCCGATTCTCCACAGTGAGCTATGGCTACACCTTC.

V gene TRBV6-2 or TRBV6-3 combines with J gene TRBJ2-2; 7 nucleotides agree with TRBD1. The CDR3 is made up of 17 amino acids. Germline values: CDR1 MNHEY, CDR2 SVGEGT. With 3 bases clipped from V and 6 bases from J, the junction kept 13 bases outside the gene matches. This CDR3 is CASSYGLGQWGPGELFF. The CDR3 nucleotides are TGTGCCAGCAGTTATGGGTTGGGACAGTGGGGTCCCGGGGAGCTGTTTTTT.

DNA for the CDR3: TGTGCCAGCAGTGAAGCGCCGGGGGGCAGGGGCACAGATACGCAGTATTTT. This gives the protein CASSEAPGGRGTDTQYF. The chain carries TRBV6-1 and TRBJ2-3; D possibly corresponds to TRBD2 (7 bases). Trimming left V 0 bases short and J 1 base short, with 14 bases between. The CDR3 covers 17 residues. Germline lookup yields CDR1 MNHNS and CDR2 SASEGT.

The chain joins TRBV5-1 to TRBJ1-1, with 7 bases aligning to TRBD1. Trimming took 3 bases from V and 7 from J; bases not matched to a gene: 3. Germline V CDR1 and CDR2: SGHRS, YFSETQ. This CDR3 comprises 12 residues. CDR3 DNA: TGCGCCAGCAGCTCGCAGGGGGGTGAAGCTTTCTTT. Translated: CASSSQGGEAFF.

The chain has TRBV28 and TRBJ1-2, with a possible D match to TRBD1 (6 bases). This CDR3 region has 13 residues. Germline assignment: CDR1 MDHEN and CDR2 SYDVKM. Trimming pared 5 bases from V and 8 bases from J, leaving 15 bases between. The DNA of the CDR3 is TGTGCCAGCAGTGGGGGGGGGCTGGAAGGCTACACCTTC. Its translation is CASSGGGLEGYTF.

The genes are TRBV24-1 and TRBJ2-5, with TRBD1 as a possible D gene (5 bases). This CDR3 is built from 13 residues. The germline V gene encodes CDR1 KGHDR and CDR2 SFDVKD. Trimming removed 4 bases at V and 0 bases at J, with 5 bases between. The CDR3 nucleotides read TGTGCCACCAGTGACAGGGACCAAGAGACCCAGTACTTC. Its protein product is CATSDRDQETQYF.

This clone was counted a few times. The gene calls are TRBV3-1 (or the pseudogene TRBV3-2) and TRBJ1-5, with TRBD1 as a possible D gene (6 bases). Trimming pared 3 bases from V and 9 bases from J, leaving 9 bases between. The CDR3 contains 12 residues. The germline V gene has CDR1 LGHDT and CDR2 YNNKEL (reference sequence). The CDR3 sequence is CASSHTTGPQHF. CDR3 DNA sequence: TGTGCCAGCAGCCATACGACAGGGCCCCAGCATTTT.

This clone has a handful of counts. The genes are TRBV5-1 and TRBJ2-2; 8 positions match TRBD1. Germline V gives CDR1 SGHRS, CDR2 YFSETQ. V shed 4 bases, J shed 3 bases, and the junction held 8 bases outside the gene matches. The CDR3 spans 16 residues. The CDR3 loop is CASSTPDRGDTGELFF. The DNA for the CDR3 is TGCGCCAGCAGCACCCCCGACAGGGGCGACACCGGGGAGCTGTTTTTT.

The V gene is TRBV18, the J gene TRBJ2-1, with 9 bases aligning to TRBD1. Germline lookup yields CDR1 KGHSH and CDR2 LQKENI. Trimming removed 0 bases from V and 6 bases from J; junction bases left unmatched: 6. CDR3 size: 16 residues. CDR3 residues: CASSPPFGQGSNEQFF. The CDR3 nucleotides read TGTGCCAGCTCACCACCGTTTGGACAGGGGAGCAATGAGCAGTTCTTC.

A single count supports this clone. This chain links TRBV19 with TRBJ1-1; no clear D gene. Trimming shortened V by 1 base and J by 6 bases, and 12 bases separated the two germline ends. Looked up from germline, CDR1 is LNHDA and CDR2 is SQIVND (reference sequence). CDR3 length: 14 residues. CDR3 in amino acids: CASSIAGSGAEAFF. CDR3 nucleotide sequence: TGTGCCAGTAGTATAGCTGGGAGCGGAGCTGAAGCTTTCTTT.

The CDR3 protein is CASSSRQGGSYTF. Here the CDR3 DNA reads TGTGCCAGCAGTTCCCGACAGGGCGGGAGCTACACCTTC. This rearrangement joins TRBV6-5 to TRBJ1-2; 7 bases are shared with TRBD1. CDR3 length: 13 residues. The J segment lost 9 bases and the V segment lost 4 bases, leaving 8 bases of the junction unmatched. Germline values: CDR1 MNHEY, CDR2 SVGAGI.

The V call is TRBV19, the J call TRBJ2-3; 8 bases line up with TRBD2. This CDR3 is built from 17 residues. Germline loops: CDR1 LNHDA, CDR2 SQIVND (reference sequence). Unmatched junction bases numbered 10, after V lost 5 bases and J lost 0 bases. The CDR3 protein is CASSWGGGLWSTDTQYF. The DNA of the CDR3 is TGTGCCAGTAGTTGGGGCGGGGGGCTTTGGAGCACAGATACGCAGTATTTT. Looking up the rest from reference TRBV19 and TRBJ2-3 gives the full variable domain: DGGITQSPKYLFRKEGQNVTLSCEQNLNHDAMYWYRQDPGQGLRLIYYSQIVNDFQKGDIAEGYSVSREKKESFPLTVTSAQKNPTAFYLCASSWGGGLWSTDTQYFGPGTRLTVL.

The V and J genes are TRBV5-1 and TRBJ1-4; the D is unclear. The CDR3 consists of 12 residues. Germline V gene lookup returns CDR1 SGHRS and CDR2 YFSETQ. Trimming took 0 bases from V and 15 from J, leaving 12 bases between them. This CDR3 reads CASSLAGGSLFF. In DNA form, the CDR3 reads TGCGCCAGCAGCTTGGCCGGCGGTTCCTTGTTTTTT.

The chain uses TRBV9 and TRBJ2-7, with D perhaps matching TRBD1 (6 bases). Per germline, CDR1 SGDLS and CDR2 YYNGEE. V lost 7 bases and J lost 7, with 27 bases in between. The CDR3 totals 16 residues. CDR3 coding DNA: TGTGCCAGCCCCAATGAACTCAGAAAACAGGGAATAGAGCAGTACTTC. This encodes CASPNELRKQGIEQYF.

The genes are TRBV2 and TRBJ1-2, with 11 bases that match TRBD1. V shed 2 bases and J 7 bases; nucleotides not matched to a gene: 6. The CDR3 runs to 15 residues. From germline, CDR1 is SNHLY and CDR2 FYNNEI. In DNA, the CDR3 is TGTGCCAGCAGTGAATCTGGACAGGGGGCTCTTGGCTACACCTTC. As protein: CASSESGQGALGYTF.

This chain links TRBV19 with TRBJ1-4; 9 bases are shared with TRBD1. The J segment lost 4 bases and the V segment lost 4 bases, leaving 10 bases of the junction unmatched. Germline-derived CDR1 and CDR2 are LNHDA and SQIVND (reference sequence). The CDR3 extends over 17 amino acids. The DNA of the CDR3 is TGTGCCAGTAGTAGCACAGGGGGCACCCTACTTAATGAAAAACTGTTTTTT. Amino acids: CASSSTGGTLLNEKLFF.

Here the CDR3 reads CASLDIGGSNQPQHF. The CDR3 DNA reads as TGTGCCAGTTTGGATATCGGGGGATCCAATCAGCCCCAGCATTTT. The chain links TRBV19 to TRBJ1-5; tentative D call: TRBD1 (5 bases). CDR3 length: 15 residues. Deletions cut 8 bases from V and 3 bases from J, with 17 bases between. Germline V gene lookup returns CDR1 LNHDA and CDR2 SQIVND (reference sequence).

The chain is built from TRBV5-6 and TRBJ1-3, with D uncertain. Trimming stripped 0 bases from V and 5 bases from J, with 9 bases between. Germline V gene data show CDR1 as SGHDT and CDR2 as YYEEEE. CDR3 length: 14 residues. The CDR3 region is CASSLARTRNTIYF. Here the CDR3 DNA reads TGTGCCAGCAGCTTGGCCAGAACCCGAAACACCATATATTTT. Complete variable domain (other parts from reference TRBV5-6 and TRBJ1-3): DAGVTQSPTHLIKTRGQQVTLRCSPKSGHDTVSWYQQALGQGPQFIFQYYEEEERQRGNFPDRFSGHQFPNYSSELNVNALLLGDSALYLCASSLARTRNTIYFGEGSWLTVV.

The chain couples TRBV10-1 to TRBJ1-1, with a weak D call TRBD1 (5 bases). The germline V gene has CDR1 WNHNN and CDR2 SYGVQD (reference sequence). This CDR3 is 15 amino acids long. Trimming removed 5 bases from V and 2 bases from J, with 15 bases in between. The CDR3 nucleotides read TGCGCCAGCAGTTCTGGGGCCAGGGCAAACACTGAAGCTTTCTTT. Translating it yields CASSSGARANTEAFF.